What follows is one T cell receptor beta chain and its context. The clone's antigen remains unknown. No per-base quality is available; no much larger clone lies one base away. This entry is derived from a study of blood T cell repertoires in COVID-19 (TCRdb year 2020). Study-level background: The collaborator samples originated in the United States, Italy and Spain and spanned the acute and convalescent phases of COVID-19. The prospective study material was composed of cDNA or gDNA derived from T cells, B-cell-depleted T cells, or PBMCs. The dataset comprised deeply sampled blood TCRbeta repertoires from subjects exposed to, actively infected with, or recovered from COVID-19. The repertoires were released in a freely available public database meant as a resource for research on the immune response to SARS-CoV-2. The samples were drawn from the first 160 participants of the ongoing ImmuneRACE study and from over a thousand subjects provided by 6 global collaborators. A de-identified subject ID, COVID-19 status, age in years and sex were almost always included in the sample metadata. Where available, HLA class I and class II types were taken from metadata supplied by the sample provider and were not determined by assay-based typing. The full study reports these points: The quantity of clinical and demographic metadata differed by source and by participant and was supplied without curation.

The CDR3, from cysteine to phenylalanine, totals 14 residues. The CDR3 DNA has 42 bases and is translated from base 1. The germline V gene gives CDR1 as SGHDT and CDR2 as YYEEEE. The germline V and J ends show losses of 10 bases and 5 bases respectively, and no gene match explains 15 bases of the junction. The immunoSEQ Assay, a bias-controlled multiplex PCR, was used to amplify TCRbeta CDR3 regions from genomic DNA. On the study's bioinformatics: The number of nucleated cells in each sample was estimated by amplification of reference gene primers within the assay. To quantify the absolute abundance of each unique TCRbeta CDR3 rearrangement, sequence reads were collapsed and filtered. For each sample, productive Simpson clonality was calculated by taking the square root of Simpson's diversity index across productive rearrangements. Held by TCRdb, this immuneACCESS table contains in-frame sequences only and omits some clones. Under half of the omission traces to an unresolved V gene where checked; the cause of the rest is unknown. For V, J and clone size, that table is used; D and trimming come from the DNA. The sample includes 150,000 to 200,000 clones, with roughly nine tenths observed a single time. Roughly 3.1% of the sample goes to the ten largest clones.

Collaborating institutions collected whole blood in K2EDTA tubes following their own protocols. For TCRbeta analysis, collaborators shipped samples in one of three forms: frozen whole blood, isolated PBMCs, or DNA extracted from either of those sample types. The sequence joins TRBV5-6 to TRBJ2-7, with 7 central nucleotides matching TRBD2. Sequencing was performed on peripheral blood. The source is a man in his 60s with acute or convalescent COVID-19. The CDR3 sequence is CASFRAGVPNEQYF. DNA sequence: TGTGCCTCCTTTCGTGCGGGGGTACCCAACGAGCAGTACTTC.